This TCR beta chain was documented in a study of radiation and T cells in renal cell carcinoma. Libraries were prepared by immunoSEQ multiplex PCR; TCRdb keeps only in-frame clonotypes and omits some of them. The table records about 130,000 clones, approximately 91% of them present only once. Indicated time point: baseline pretreatment blood. Treatment meaning: 15 Gy SBRT to primary tumor, nephrectomy 4 weeks later. The J segment lost 0 bases and the V segment lost 3 bases, leaving 4 bases of the junction unmatched. This CDR3 is 15 amino acids long. CDR1 SGHAT and CDR2 FQNNGV come from the germline V gene.

This clonotype was obtained from a woman aged 45-65 years with renal cell carcinoma. The J gene is TRBJ1-1, the V gene TRBV11-2; 7 positions agree with TRBD1. The sequences come from blood, collected from a patient whose treatment included radiotherapy and nephrectomy. The CDR3 DNA follows: TGTGCCAGCAGCTTCGACAGGGCCATGAACACTGAAGCTTTCTTT. Encoded protein: CASSFDRAMNTEAFF.